These 2 T cell receptor beta chains were all obtained from the same sample, sequenced in a study of T cell repertoires in cytomegalovirus infection. TCRdb ran MiXCR on the reads and lists one entry per CDR3 protein. The data show some 100,000 distinct CDR3 sequences, less than 30% seen once. What these receptors recognize is not known. The input for sequencing was CD8+ T cells from cultured PBMCs, taken from culture after CMV antigen stimulation. The receptors were sampled from a human donor in good health (CMV status not recorded). Some clones in this sample may be carry-over from other donors' samples.

This clonotype was observed a few times. Here the CDR3 DNA reads TGTGCCACAGGGACAGGGGGCCCCGGGGAGCTGTTTTTT. It codes for CATGTGGPGELFF. The chain couples TRBV15 to TRBJ2-2; 12 bases match TRBD1. This CDR3 is built from 13 residues. CDR1 and CDR2 from the germline V gene are LNHNV and YYDKDF (reference sequence). V lost 9 bases to trimming and J lost 6 bases; unmatched junction nucleotides: 2. The variable domain in full, completed from reference TRBV15 and TRBJ2-2, reads DAMVIQNPRYQVTQFGKPVTLSCSQTLNHNVMYWYQQKSSQAPKLLFHYYDKDFNNEADTPDNFQSRRPNTSFCFLDIRSPGLGDTAMYLCATGTGGPGELFFGEGSRLTVL.

This clonotype was seen at least ten times. V gene TRBV28 combines with J gene TRBJ2-1, with D tentatively TRBD1 (6 bases). The CDR3 runs 16 residues. Trimming left V 2 bases short and J 0 bases short, with 11 bases between. Per the germline V gene, CDR1 is MDHEN and CDR2 is SYDVKM. CDR3 nucleotide sequence: TGTGCCAGCAGTTTACCCCGGGACATCTCCTACAATGAGCAGTTCTTC. Translated: CASSLPRDISYNEQFF.